This T cell receptor beta chain was identified in a study of T cells after posttransplantation cyclophosphamide. As to this clone: Antigen specificity is unknown. A much larger clone differs from this one at a single base, so this may be a read error.

Busulfan-fludarabine conditioning, marrow transplant, and cyclophosphamide on days +3 and +4 were administered. The table came from immunoSEQ multiplex PCR; TCRdb's copy has only in-frame clones and leaves some out. Listed for the sample are approximately 10,000 clones, none seen a single time. The germline CDR1 and CDR2 sequences are SGHKS and YYEKEE (reference sequence). This CDR3 has 13 amino acids. General study results and limits: Donor CD8+ memory clones often dominated recipient blood repertoires at later times.

The sample was PBMCs, taken approximately 380 days after allogeneic stem cell transplant with posttransplant cyclophosphamide. This TCR was sampled from a male patient in his fifties or sixties who received an allogeneic stem cell transplant from a related donor and was CMV-positive. The graft donor may be the source of some T cells. The V and J genes are TRBV5-5 and TRBJ1-2; TRBD1 matches 9 bases. The CDR3: CTSSSDRGYGYTF. In nucleotides, the CDR3 is TGTACCAGCAGTTCAGACAGGGGGTATGGCTACACCTTC.